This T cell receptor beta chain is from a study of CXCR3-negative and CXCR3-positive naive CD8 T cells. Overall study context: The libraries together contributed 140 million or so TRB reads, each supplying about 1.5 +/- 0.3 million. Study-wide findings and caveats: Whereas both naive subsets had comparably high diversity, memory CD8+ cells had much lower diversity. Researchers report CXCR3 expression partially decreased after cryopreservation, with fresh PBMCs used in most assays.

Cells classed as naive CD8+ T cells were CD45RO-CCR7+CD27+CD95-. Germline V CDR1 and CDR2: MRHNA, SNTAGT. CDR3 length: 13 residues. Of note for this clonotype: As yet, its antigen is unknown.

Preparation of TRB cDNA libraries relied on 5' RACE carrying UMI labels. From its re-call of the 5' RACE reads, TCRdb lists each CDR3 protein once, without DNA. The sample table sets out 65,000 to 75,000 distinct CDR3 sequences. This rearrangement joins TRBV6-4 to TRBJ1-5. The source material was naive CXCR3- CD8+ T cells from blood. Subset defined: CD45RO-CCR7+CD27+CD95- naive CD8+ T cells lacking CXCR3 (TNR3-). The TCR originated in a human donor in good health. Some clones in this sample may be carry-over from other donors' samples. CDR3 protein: CASSDSSNQPQHF.